Listed here is a single T cell receptor (beta chain). Its antigen is as yet unknown. This sample stems from a study of T cell responses to AZD1222 COVID-19 vaccine. Overall study context: It was second doses at about 4 or about 12 weeks that were pooled.

The protocol was immunoSEQ multiplex PCR, while the TCRdb copy is restricted to in-frame clones and leaves out a portion. This table has some 89,000 clones, around nine tenths appearing once. Notes on the study in general: Dominant CD4 TCR responses targeted spike regions 160-218 and 743-854. Following two doses of AZD1222, Spike-specific TCR breadth and depth rose. The donor group comprised mostly white British people and more females; the analysis possibly underestimated clonal diversity.

The CDR3 is made up of 13 amino acids. Trimming pared 2 bases from V and 0 bases from J, leaving 2 bases between. V usage is TRBV12-3 or TRBV12-4 and J usage is TRBJ1-3; D remains ambiguous. The source is an adult in good health. The specimen comprised peripheral blood, sampled on day 0 of AZD1222 vaccination. The CDR3 nucleotides are TGTGCCAGCAGTTTAAACTCTGGAAACACCATATATTTT. It is translated as CASSLNSGNTIYF.